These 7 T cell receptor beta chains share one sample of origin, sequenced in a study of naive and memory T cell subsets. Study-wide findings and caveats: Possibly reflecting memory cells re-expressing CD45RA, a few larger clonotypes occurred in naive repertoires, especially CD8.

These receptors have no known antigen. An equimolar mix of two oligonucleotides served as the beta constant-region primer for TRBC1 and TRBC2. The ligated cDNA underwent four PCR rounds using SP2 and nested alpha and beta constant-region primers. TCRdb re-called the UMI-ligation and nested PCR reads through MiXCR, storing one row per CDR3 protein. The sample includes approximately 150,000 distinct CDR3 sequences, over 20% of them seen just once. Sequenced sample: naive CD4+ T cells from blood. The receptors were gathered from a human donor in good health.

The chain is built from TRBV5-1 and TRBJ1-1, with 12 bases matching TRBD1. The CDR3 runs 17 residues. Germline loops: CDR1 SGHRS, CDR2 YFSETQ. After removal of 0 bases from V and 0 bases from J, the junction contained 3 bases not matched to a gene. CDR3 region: CASSLVGQGALNTEAFF. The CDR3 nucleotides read TGCGCCAGCAGCTTGGTGGGACAGGGGGCTCTGAACACTGAAGCTTTCTTT.

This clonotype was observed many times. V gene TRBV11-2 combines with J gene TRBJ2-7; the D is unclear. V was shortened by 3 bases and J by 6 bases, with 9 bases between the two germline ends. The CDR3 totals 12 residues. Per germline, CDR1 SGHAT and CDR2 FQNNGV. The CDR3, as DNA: TGTGCCAGCAGCTTCCGGTCCACCGAGCAGTACTTC. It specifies CASSFRSTEQYF. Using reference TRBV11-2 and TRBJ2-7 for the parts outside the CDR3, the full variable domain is EAGVAQSPRYKIIEKRQSVAFWCNPISGHATLYWYQQILGQGPKLLIQFQNNGVVDDSQLPKDRFSAERLKGVDSTLKIQPAKLEDSAVYLCASSFRSTEQYFGPGTRLTVT.

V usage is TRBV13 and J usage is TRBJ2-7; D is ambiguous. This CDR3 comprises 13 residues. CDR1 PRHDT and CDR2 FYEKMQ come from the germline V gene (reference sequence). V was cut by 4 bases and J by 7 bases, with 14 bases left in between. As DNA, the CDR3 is TGTGCCAGCAGCTCTAACCTCGCTAGGGAGCAGTACTTC. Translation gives CASSSNLAREQYF.

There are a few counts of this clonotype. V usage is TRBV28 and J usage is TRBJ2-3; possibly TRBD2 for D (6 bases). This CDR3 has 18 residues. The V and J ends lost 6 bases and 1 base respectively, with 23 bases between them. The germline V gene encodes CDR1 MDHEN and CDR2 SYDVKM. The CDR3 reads CASRRGLALVLRTDTQYF. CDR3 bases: TGTGCCAGCAGAAGGGGCCTAGCGCTAGTCCTCCGCACAGATACGCAGTATTTT.

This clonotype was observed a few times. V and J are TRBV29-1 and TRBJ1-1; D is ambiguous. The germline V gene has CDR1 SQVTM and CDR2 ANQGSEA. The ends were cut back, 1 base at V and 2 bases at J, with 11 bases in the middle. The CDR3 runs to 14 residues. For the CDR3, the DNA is TGCAGCGTTGAAGGTCAGGCGATAAACACTGAAGCTTTCTTT. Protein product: CSVEGQAINTEAFF.

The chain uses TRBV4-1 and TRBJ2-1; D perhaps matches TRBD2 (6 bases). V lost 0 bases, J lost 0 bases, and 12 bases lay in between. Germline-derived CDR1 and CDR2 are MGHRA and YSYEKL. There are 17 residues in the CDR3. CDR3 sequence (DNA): TGCGCCAGCAGCCAAGATCGGGGGATTAGCTCCTACAATGAGCAGTTCTTC. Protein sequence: CASSQDRGISSYNEQFF.

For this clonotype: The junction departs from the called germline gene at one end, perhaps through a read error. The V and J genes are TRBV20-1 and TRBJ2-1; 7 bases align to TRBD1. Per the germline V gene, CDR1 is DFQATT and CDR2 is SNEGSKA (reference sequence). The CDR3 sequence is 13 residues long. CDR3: CSAIPHSGTVGLF. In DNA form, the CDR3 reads TGCAGTGCCATACCGCATTCCGGGACAGTGGGTCTCTTC.